This entry lists 30 T cell receptor beta chains sequenced from one sample in a study of cytomegalovirus exposure and HLA in healthy donors. The PCR used 60 Vbeta and 13 Jbeta primers. Data came from immunoSEQ multiplex PCR; TCRdb stores just in-frame clones and leaves some out. This sample has around 140,000 clones, with approximately 63% found just once. Sequenced: PBMCs. These TCRs come from a woman aged 60-70 years in good health and CMV-seropositive.

There are a few counts of this clone. V and J are TRBV10-1 and TRBJ1-1; D possibly corresponds to TRBD1 (5 bases). V was clipped by 4 bases and J by 5 bases, with 11 bases between them. Germline V gene sequence: CDR1 WNHNN, CDR2 SYGVQD (reference sequence). The CDR3 is 13 amino acids. As DNA, the CDR3 is TGCGCCAGCAGTGGGCTTAGGGGAACTGAAGCTTTCTTT. This sequence encodes CASSGLRGTEAFF.

The CDR3 spells CATSRDRGASTEAFF. CDR3 DNA sequence: TGTGCCACCAGCAGAGATCGGGGGGCGAGCACTGAAGCTTTCTTT. The chain links TRBV15 to TRBJ1-1, with D maybe TRBD1 (6 bases). Trimming stripped 0 bases from V and 4 bases from J, with 12 bases between. The germline V gene encodes CDR1 LNHNV and CDR2 YYDKDF (reference sequence). This CDR3 contains 15 residues. Full variable domain (rest looked up from reference TRBV15 and TRBJ1-1): DAMVIQNPRYQVTQFGKPVTLSCSQTLNHNVMYWYQQKSSQAPKLLFHYYDKDFNNEADTPDNFQSRRPNTSFCFLDIRSPGLGDTAMYLCATSRDRGASTEAFFGQGTRLTVV.

There are a few counts of this clone. This sequence joins TRBV2 and TRBJ1-5, with D hard to call. Germline V lookup: CDR1 SNHLY, CDR2 FYNNEI. V was pared by 4 bases and J by 2 bases, with 15 bases between. There are 16 residues in the CDR3. CDR3 protein: CASSGQLSTRNQPQHF. CDR3 DNA: TGTGCCAGCAGTGGGCAGTTATCAACCCGCAATCAGCCCCAGCATTTT.

The chain joins TRBV5-6 to TRBJ1-2; D is undetermined. V was clipped by 2 bases and J by 2 bases, with 7 bases between them. The CDR3 spans 13 residues. The germline gives CDR1 SGHDT, CDR2 YYEEEE. The CDR3 region has the DNA TGTGCCAGCAGCTTATCCGGGAACTATGGCTACACCTTC. Protein: CASSLSGNYGYTF.

The chain links TRBV5-4 to TRBJ2-7; tentative D call: TRBD2 (5 bases). This CDR3 contains 15 residues. CDR1 SGHNT and CDR2 YYREEE come from the germline V gene (reference sequence). V was shortened by 4 bases and J by 3 bases, with 17 bases between the two germline ends. The CDR3 is CASSRDASSYYEQYF. Here the CDR3 DNA reads TGTGCCAGCAGCCGAGACGCTAGCAGTTACTACGAGCAGTACTTC.

V is TRBV18 and J is TRBJ1-1; TRBD1 might be the D (5 bases). The germline V gene encodes CDR1 KGHSH and CDR2 LQKENI. The CDR3 sequence is 13 residues long. The V end was cut by 3 bases, the J end by 4 bases, with 9 bases between. CDR3 DNA sequence: TGTGCCAGCTCACCGGGACTCGTCACTGAAGCTTTCTTT. Residues: CASSPGLVTEAFF.

The rearrangement links TRBV5-1 to TRBJ1-1, with 9 bases aligning to TRBD1. Germline V gene sequence: CDR1 SGHRS, CDR2 YFSETQ. The junction had 3 bases not matched to a gene; V was cut back by 5 bases and J by 1 base. The CDR3 has 14 amino acids. Written as DNA, the CDR3 is TGCGCCAGCAGGACGGGACAGGGGAACACTGAAGCTTTCTTT. Translation: CASRTGQGNTEAFF.

The chain employs TRBV28 and TRBJ2-6, with D possibly being TRBD1 (6 bases). This CDR3 is built from 17 residues. Germline V lookup: CDR1 MDHEN, CDR2 SYDVKM. V lost 1 base and J lost 0, with 10 bases in between. The CDR3: CASSLSSGDSGANVLTF. The DNA for the CDR3 is TGTGCCAGCAGTTTATCTTCAGGGGACTCTGGGGCCAACGTCCTGACTTTC.

CDR3 loop: CASSLRTGGLNEQFF. In DNA, the CDR3 is TGCGCCAGCAGCTTGCGCACAGGGGGCTTAAATGAGCAGTTCTTC. The chain combines TRBV5-1 with TRBJ2-1; 9 bases fit TRBD1. V shed 1 base, J shed 7 bases, and the junction held 6 bases outside the gene matches. The CDR3 runs 15 residues. Germline V lookup: CDR1 SGHRS, CDR2 YFSETQ.

This clone was observed a single time. The V gene is TRBV7-9, the J gene TRBJ2-5; TRBD2 agrees at 10 bases. There are 15 residues in the CDR3. Germline CDR1 is SEHNR and CDR2 is FQNEAQ (reference sequence). Losses at the gene ends were 5 bases for V and 2 bases for J; bases not matched to a gene: 5. This chain's CDR3 is CASSLGTSVQETQYF. CDR3 DNA: TGTGCCAGCAGCCTAGGGACTAGCGTACAAGAGACCCAGTACTTC.

The J gene is TRBJ1-2, the V gene TRBV6-1; 9 nucleotides agree with TRBD1. Unmatched junction bases numbered 5, after V lost 6 bases and J lost 6 bases. Germline values: CDR1 MNHNS, CDR2 SASEGT. The CDR3 runs to 13 residues. CDR3 coding DNA: TGTGCCAGCAGACAACAGGGGGCTGATGGCTACACCTTC. Amino acid sequence: CASRQQGADGYTF.

This clone was observed a few times. The J gene is TRBJ2-2, the V gene TRBV25-1; D not resolved. V lost 1 base, J lost 2 bases, and 5 bases lay in between. This CDR3 has 14 residues. CDR1 is MGHDK, CDR2 SYGVNS, per germline. The CDR3 region is CASSESRNTGELFF. In nucleotides, the CDR3 is TGTGCCAGCAGTGAATCTAGAAACACCGGGGAGCTGTTTTTT.

The genes are TRBV10-2 and TRBJ2-5; no definite D call. The end of the DNA is better explained by TRBJ2-7, so the J call may be wrong. The germline V gene has CDR1 WSHSY and CDR2 SAAADI. The CDR3 extends over 14 amino acids. For the CDR3, the DNA is TGCGCCAGCAGTGAGTCTAAGCACTCCTACGAGCAGTACTTC. Translation: CASSESKHSYEQYF.

V and J are TRBV7-3 and TRBJ2-1, with 10 bases aligning to TRBD1. The CDR3 runs 15 residues. Germline CDR1 reads SGHTA; CDR2 reads FQGTGA. The V and J ends lost 4 bases and 6 bases, in that order; junction bases with no gene match: 6. The CDR3 nucleotides are TGTGCCAGCAGCTCCGGGACAGGGGCTCTCAATGAGCAGTTCTTC. Amino acid sequence: CASSSGTGALNEQFF. Full variable domain (outside the CDR3, taken from reference TRBV7-3 and TRBJ2-1): GAGVSQTPSNKVTEKGKYVELRCDPISGHTALYWYRQSLGQGPEFLIYFQGTGAADDSGLPNDRFFAVRPEGSVSTLKIQRTERGDSAVYLCASSSGTGALNEQFFGPGTRLTVL.

This chain joins TRBV5-4 and TRBJ1-2; 10 bases match TRBD1. V was clipped by 0 bases and J by 6 bases; unmatched bases: 5. The germline gives CDR1 SGHNT, CDR2 YYREEE (reference sequence). There are 15 residues in the CDR3. The DNA of the CDR3 is TGTGCCAGCAGCTTGGGGGGACAGGGGCAGGATGGCTACACCTTC. This codes for CASSLGGQGQDGYTF.

This chain links TRBV29-1 with TRBJ1-4; D is undetermined. Germline V CDR1 and CDR2: SQVTM, ANQGSEA. This CDR3 region has 16 residues. V was clipped by 6 bases and J by 0 bases, with 17 bases between them. The CDR3 DNA is TGCAGCGTGTCGGCTGCGGGAGCAGCAACTAATGAAAAACTGTTTTTT. This sequence encodes CSVSAAGAATNEKLFF.

V gene TRBV10-2 combines with J gene TRBJ1-2, with a tentative D call TRBD1 (6 bases). The germline CDR1 and CDR2 sequences are WSHSY and SAAADI. CDR3 length: 13 residues. V lost 3 bases and J 9 bases, leaving 14 bases between the germline ends. The CDR3 nucleotides read TGCGCCAGCAGTGAAAGGACAGATGACAGCTACACCTTC. It codes for CASSERTDDSYTF.

This chain joins TRBV5-4 and TRBJ2-7, with 7 bases aligning to TRBD1. This CDR3 comprises 13 residues. In germline, CDR1 is SGHNT, CDR2 YYREEE (reference sequence). The J segment lost 5 bases and the V segment lost 7 bases, leaving 9 bases of the junction unmatched. The chain's CDR3 is CASSWTGGDEQYF. CDR3 coding DNA: TGTGCCAGCTCTTGGACAGGAGGCGACGAGCAGTACTTC. Combining the CDR3 with reference TRBV5-4 and TRBJ2-7 gives the whole variable domain ETGVTQSPTHLIKTRGQQVTLRCSSQSGHNTVSWYQQALGQGPQFIFQYYREEENGRGNFPPRFSGLQFPNYSSELNVNALELDDSALYLCASSWTGGDEQYFGPGTRLTVT.

The CDR3 protein is CASSPRGGLANDEQFF. CDR3 bases: TGTGCCAGCAGCCCTAGGGGGGGACTAGCGAACGATGAGCAGTTCTTC. This sequence joins TRBV11-3 and TRBJ2-1, with 10 bases that match TRBD2. This CDR3 is 16 amino acids long. Germline values: CDR1 SGHNT, CDR2 YENEEA. Losses at the gene ends were 5 bases for V and 8 bases for J; bases not matched to a gene: 12.

This clone was seen a single time. The gene calls are TRBV4-1 and TRBJ1-1, with 11 bases lining up with TRBD1. CDR1 and CDR2 from the germline V gene are MGHRA and YSYEKL. V dropped 0 bases and J dropped 3; count of bases not matched to a gene: 6. The CDR3 totals 17 residues. CDR3 residues: CASSQDGQGALYTEAFF. The CDR3 DNA follows: TGCGCCAGCAGCCAAGATGGACAGGGGGCGTTATACACTGAAGCTTTCTTT.

This chain joins TRBV13 and TRBJ2-3; 8 positions agree with TRBD1. The CDR3 runs 16 residues. The germline V gene has CDR1 PRHDT and CDR2 FYEKMQ (reference sequence). V trimming: 4 bases; J trimming: 1 base; junction bases outside the gene matches: 7. The CDR3 is CASSSPPGQGTDTQYF. CDR3 nucleotides: TGTGCCAGCAGCTCTCCTCCGGGACAGGGCACAGATACGCAGTATTTT.

The rearrangement uses TRBV6-5 and TRBJ1-3; 7 positions match TRBD1. Per germline, CDR1 MNHEY and CDR2 SVGAGI. This CDR3 spans 16 amino acids. V shed 0 bases, J shed 4 bases, and the junction held 6 bases outside the gene matches. CDR3 sequence reads: CASSYSRTGVGNTIYF. In nucleotides, the CDR3 is TGTGCCAGCAGTTACTCGAGAACAGGGGTAGGAAACACCATATATTTT.

The chain combines TRBV7-9 with TRBJ2-2; maybe TRBD2 (6 bases). CDR1 is SEHNR, CDR2 FQNEAQ, per germline (reference sequence). The CDR3 sequence is 16 residues long. V was pared by 5 bases and J by 2 bases, with 15 bases between. The CDR3 reads CASSRSGGGNTGELFF. DNA of the CDR3: TGTGCCAGCAGCCGATCCGGGGGAGGAAACACCGGGGAGCTGTTTTTT.

J is TRBJ2-1 and V is TRBV7-2; 7 nucleotides align to TRBD2. Germline V lookup: CDR1 SGHTA, CDR2 FQGNSA. With 8 bases clipped from V and 10 bases from J, the junction kept 14 bases outside the gene matches. The CDR3 has 14 residues. In DNA form, the CDR3 reads TGTGCCAGCCGGCAGGGAGGGTCCCAGAAGGAGCAGTTCTTC. It codes for CASRQGGSQKEQFF.

The chain links TRBV12-5 to TRBJ2-3, with TRBD2 matching over 12 bases. Germline V gene data show CDR1 as LGHNT and CDR2 as FRNRAP. CDR3 size: 16 residues. V lost 5 bases and J lost 0; bases outside the gene matches: 3. The CDR3 loop is CASGPGTSGSTDTQYF. The CDR3 nucleotides are TGTGCTAGTGGTCCCGGGACTAGCGGGAGCACAGATACGCAGTATTTT. Full variable domain (rest looked up from reference TRBV12-5 and TRBJ2-3): DARVTQTPRHKVTEMGQEVTMRCQPILGHNTVFWYRQTMMQGLELLAYFRNRAPLDDSGMPKDRFSAEMPDATLATLKIQPSEPRDSAVYFCASGPGTSGSTDTQYFGPGTRLTVL.

This rearrangement joins TRBV13 to TRBJ2-7, with 7 bases aligning to TRBD2. V trimming: 5 bases; J trimming: 7 bases; junction bases outside the gene matches: 11. The CDR3 runs 14 residues. The germline V gene has CDR1 PRHDT and CDR2 FYEKMQ (reference sequence). Written as DNA, the CDR3 is TGTGCCAGCAGCCCGGGGCTAGCGGACTCAGAGCAGTACTTC. The encoded protein is CASSPGLADSEQYF.

The chain recombines TRBV4-1 with TRBJ2-1, with 13 bases that match TRBD2. CDR3 size: 18 residues. In germline, CDR1 is MGHRA, CDR2 YSYEKL. With V trimmed by 1 base and J by 0 bases, 3 bases remained unmatched. CDR3 sequence: CASSQGRTSGSSYNEQFF. CDR3 sequence (DNA): TGCGCCAGCAGCCAAGGAAGGACTAGCGGGAGCTCCTACAATGAGCAGTTCTTC.

The rearrangement joins TRBV27 to TRBJ2-7; D is perhaps TRBD1 (5 bases). Germline lookup yields CDR1 MNHEY and CDR2 SMNVEV (reference sequence). Trimming cost V 2 bases and J 0 bases, with 11 bases left between them. This CDR3 is 15 amino acids long. CDR3 DNA: TGTGCCAGCAGTTTACAGGGCGGAAGCTCCTACGAGCAGTACTTC. Its protein is CASSLQGGSSYEQYF.

The chain combines TRBV13 with TRBJ2-3, with a possible D match to TRBD2 (6 bases). V was pared by 2 bases and J by 0 bases, with 9 bases between. The CDR3 sequence is 15 residues long. Germline lookup yields CDR1 PRHDT and CDR2 FYEKMQ (reference sequence). The CDR3 here is CASSLKGTSTDTQYF. The CDR3 nucleotides read TGTGCCAGCAGCTTAAAAGGGACTAGCACAGATACGCAGTATTTT. The variable domain in full, with the rest retrieved from reference TRBV13 and TRBJ2-3, is AAGVIQSPRHLIKEKRETATLKCYPIPRHDTVYWYQQGPGQDPQFLISFYEKMQSDKGSIPDRFSAQQFSDYHSELNMSSLELGDSALYFCASSLKGTSTDTQYFGPGTRLTVL.

This clone was observed a few times. This chain connects TRBV7-2 to TRBJ2-1; D is unclear. Germline V gives CDR1 SGHTA, CDR2 FQGNSA. The germline V and J ends were trimmed by 0 bases and 0 bases, with 6 bases remaining between them. This CDR3 comprises 15 residues. Here the CDR3 DNA reads TGTGCCAGCAGCTTAGCCCCAAACTCCTACAATGAGCAGTTCTTC. This codes for CASSLAPNSYNEQFF.